This T cell receptor beta chain was obtained from a study of T cells after posttransplantation cyclophosphamide. There are many counts of this clone. As yet, its antigen is unknown. The CDR3 has 16 residues. Trimming pared 1 base from V and 1 base from J, leaving 11 bases between. Germline loops: CDR1 SGHRS, CDR2 YFSETQ. Study outcomes and limitations: Skin or GI-infiltrating T cells shared few TRB sequences with blood. Later post-transplant blood repertoires were often dominated by donor CD8+ memory clones. After PTCy, TRB diversity resembled that of CNI/methotrexate controls.

TCRdb's table, derived via immunoSEQ multiplex PCR, lists solely in-frame clones and lacks some. In total the sample includes roughly 35,000 clones, none of them seen once. Material for sequencing was PBMCs. The origin of this receptor is a woman between 45 and 60 years old in good health and a related stem cell transplant donor. The chain recombines TRBV5-1 with TRBJ2-2; TRBD1 might be the D (5 bases). The CDR3, as DNA: TGCGCCAGCAGCTTGTCGCCTCAGGGGAACACCGGGGAGCTGTTTTTT. It yields the protein CASSLSPQGNTGELFF.